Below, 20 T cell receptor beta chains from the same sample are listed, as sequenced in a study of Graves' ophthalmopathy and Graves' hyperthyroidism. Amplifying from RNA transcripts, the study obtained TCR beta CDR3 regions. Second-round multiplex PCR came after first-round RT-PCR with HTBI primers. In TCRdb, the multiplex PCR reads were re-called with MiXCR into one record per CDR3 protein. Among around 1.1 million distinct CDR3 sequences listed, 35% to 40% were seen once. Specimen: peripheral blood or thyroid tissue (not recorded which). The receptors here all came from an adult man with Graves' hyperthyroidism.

The CDR3 DNA reads TGCAGTGCCAGCATATACAGGGGAAATTCACCCCTCCACTTT. Translating it yields CSASIYRGNSPLHF. The genes are TRBV20-1 and TRBJ1-6, with 7 bases that match TRBD1. The CDR3 runs to 14 residues. J was trimmed by 7 bases and V by 6 bases; bases with no gene match: 9. CDR1 DFQATT and CDR2 SNEGSKA come from the germline V gene (reference sequence).

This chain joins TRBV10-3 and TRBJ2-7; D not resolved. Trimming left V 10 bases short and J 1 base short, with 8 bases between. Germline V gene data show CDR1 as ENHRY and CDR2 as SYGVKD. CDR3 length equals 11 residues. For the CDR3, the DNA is TGTGCCACAATGGGGTCCTACGAGCAGTACTTC. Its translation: CATMGSYEQYF.

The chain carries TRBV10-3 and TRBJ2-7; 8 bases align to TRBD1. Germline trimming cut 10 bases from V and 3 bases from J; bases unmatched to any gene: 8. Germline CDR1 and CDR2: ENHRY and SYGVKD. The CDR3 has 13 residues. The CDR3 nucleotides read TGTGCCAGCAGACGGGGACAGGTCTACGAGCAGTACTTC. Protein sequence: CASRRGQVYEQYF.

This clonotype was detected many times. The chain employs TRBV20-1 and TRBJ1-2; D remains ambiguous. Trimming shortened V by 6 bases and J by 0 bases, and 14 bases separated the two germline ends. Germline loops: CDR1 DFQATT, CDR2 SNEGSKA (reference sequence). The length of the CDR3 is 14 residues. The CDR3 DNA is TGCAGTGCCCAAGCCTGGGGAGCTAACTATGGCTACACCTTC. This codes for CSAQAWGANYGYTF.

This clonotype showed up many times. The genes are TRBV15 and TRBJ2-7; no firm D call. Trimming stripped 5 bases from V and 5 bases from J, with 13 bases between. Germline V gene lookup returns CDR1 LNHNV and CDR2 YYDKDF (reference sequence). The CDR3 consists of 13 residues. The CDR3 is CATSLNRNHEQYF. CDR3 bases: TGTGCCACCAGCCTGAATAGAAACCACGAGCAGTACTTC.

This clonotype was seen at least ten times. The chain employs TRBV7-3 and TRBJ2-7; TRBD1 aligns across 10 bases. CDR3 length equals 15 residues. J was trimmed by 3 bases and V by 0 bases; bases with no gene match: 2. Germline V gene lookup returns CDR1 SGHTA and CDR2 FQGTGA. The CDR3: CASSLTGTGDYEQYF. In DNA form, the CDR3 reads TGTGCCAGCAGCTTAACTGGGACAGGGGACTACGAGCAGTACTTC.

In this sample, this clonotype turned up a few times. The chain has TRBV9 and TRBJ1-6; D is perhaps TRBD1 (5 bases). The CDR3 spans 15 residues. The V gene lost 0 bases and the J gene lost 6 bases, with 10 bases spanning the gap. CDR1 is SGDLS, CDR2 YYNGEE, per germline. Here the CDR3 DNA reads TGTGCCAGCAGCGTAGGAGAGGGGAGTAATTCACCCCTCCACTTT. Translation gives CASSVGEGSNSPLHF.

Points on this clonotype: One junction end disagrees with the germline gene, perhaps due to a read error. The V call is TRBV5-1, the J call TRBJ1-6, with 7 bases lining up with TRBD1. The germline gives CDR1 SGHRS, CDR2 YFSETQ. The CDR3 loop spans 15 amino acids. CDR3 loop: CASSLKQGQNSPLHF. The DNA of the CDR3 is TGCGCCAGCAGCTTGAAACAGGGACAGAATTCGCCCCTCCACTTT.

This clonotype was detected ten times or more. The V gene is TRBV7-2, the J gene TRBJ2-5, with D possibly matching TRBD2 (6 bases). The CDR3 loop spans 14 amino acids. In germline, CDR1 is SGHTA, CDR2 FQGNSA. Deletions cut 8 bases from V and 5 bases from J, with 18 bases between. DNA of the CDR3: TGTGCCAGCGCAGCTCTCGGGGGTGGGGAGACCCAGTACTTC. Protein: CASAALGGGETQYF. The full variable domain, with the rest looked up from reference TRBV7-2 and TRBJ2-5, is GAGVSQSPSNKVTEKGKDVELRCDPISGHTALYWYRQSLGQGLEFLIYFQGNSAPDKSGLPSDRFSAERTGGSVSTLTIQRTQQEDSAVYLCASAALGGGETQYFGPGTRLLVL.

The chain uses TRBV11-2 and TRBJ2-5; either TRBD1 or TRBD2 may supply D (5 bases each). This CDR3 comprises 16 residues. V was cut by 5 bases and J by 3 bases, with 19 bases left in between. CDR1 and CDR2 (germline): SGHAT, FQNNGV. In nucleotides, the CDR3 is TGTGCCAGCAGCGCCCGCACCGGGACCTCAGAAGAGACCCAGTACTTC. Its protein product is CASSARTGTSEETQYF.

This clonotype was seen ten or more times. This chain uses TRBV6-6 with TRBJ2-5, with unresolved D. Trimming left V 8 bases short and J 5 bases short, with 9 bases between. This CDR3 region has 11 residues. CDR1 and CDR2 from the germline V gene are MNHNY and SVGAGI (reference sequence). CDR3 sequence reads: CASRDWETQYF. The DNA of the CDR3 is TGTGCCAGCCGCGATTGGGAGACCCAGTACTTC.

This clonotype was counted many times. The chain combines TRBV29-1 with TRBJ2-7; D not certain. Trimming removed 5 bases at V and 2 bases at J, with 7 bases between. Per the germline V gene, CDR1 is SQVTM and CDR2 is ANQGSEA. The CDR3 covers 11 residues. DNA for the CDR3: TGCAGCGTTCGTACCCCCTACGAGCAGTACTTC. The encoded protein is CSVRTPYEQYF.

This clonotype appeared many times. The CDR3 sequence is CSLKKANEKLFF. CDR3 nucleotide sequence: TGCAGCCTGAAAAAGGCTAATGAAAAACTGTTTTTT. The rearrangement joins TRBV29-1 to TRBJ1-4; D is unclear. Per the germline V gene, CDR1 is SQVTM and CDR2 is ANQGSEA. V shed 8 bases and J shed 3 bases, with 10 bases lying between them. The CDR3 loop spans 12 amino acids.

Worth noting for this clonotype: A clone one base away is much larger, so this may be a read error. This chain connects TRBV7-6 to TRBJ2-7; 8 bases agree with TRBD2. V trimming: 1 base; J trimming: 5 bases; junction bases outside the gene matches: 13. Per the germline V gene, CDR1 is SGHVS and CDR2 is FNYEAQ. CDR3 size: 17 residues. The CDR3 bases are TGTGCCAGCAGCTTAGAGGCGGGGGGCGAGGCCGGGAACGAGCAGTACTTC. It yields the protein CASSLEAGGEAGNEQYF. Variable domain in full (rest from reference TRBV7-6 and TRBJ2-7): GAGVSQSPRYKVTKRGQDVALRCDPISGHVSLYWYRQALGQGPEFLTYFNYEAQQDKSGLPNDRFSAERPEGSISTLTIQRTEQRDSAMYRCASSLEAGGEAGNEQYFGPGTRLTVT.

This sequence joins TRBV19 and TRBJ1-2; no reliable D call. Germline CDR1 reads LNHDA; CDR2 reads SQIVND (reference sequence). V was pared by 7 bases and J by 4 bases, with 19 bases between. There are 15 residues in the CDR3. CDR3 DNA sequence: TGTGCCAGTACCCAAAGACAATTCCTCTCCTATGGCTACACCTTC. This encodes CASTQRQFLSYGYTF.

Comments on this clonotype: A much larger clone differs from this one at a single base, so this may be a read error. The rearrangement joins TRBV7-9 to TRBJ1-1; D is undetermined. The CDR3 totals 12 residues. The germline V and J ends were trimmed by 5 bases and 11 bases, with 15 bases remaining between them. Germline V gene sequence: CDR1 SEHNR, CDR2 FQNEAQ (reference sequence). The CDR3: CASSPTDLGAFF. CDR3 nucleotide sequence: TGTGCCAGCAGCCCAACGGACCTAGGGGCTTTCTTT.

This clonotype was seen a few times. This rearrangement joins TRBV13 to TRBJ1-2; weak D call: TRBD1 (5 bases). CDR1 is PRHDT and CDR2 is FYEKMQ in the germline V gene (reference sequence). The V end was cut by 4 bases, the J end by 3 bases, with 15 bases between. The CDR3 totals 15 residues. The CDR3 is CASSYPSGRDYGYTF. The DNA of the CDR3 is TGTGCCAGCAGCTACCCCTCGGGACGCGACTATGGCTACACCTTC.

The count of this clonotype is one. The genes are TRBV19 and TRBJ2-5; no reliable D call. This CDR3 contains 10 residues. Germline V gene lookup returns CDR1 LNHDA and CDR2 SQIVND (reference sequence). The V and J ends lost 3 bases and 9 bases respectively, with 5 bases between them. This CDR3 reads CASSIGAQYF. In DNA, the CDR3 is TGTGCCAGTAGTATCGGAGCCCAGTACTTC.

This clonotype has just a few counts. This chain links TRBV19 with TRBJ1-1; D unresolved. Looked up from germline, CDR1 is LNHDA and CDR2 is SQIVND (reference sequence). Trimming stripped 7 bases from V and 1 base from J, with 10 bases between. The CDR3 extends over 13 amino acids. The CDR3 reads CASNPGRNTEAFF. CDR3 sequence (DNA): TGTGCCAGTAACCCCGGACGGAACACTGAAGCTTTCTTT.

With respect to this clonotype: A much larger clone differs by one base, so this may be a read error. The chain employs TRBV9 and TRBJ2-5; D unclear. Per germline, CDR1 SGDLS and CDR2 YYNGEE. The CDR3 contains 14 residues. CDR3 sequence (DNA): TGTGCCAGCGGCGTAGTTCCAGGATCGGAGACCCAGTACTTC. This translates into CASGVVPGSETQYF.